The 24 T cell receptor beta chains below all came from one sample that was sequenced in a study of beta chain features in type 1 diabetes. What was sequenced were expressed TCRB transcripts, since all of the isolated RNA had been reverse transcribed. Only in-frame clones appear in the TCRdb table, and some are missing; sequencing was by immunoSEQ multiplex PCR. In the table there are hundreds of thousands of clones, around an eighth of which are singletons. Their antigens are not known. General study points: TCRB CDR3s from Type 1 diabetes patients were moderately but significantly shorter in all four CD4+ subsets.

Sequenced: naive CD4+ T cells from blood. The receptor set was obtained from a man aged 18 to 30 with type 1 diabetes.

The chain joins TRBV6-5 to TRBJ1-2; 7 nucleotides agree with TRBD1. The V segment lost 6 bases and the J segment 3 bases; nucleotides outside the gene matches: 4. The CDR3 extends over 13 amino acids. From germline, CDR1 is MNHEY and CDR2 SVGAGI. The CDR3: CASRTGTDYGYTF. CDR3 DNA: TGTGCCAGCAGGACCGGGACAGACTATGGCTACACCTTC.

This clone was counted between two and nine times. V usage is TRBV6-5 and J usage is TRBJ2-3; D gene uncertain. The CDR3 sequence is 14 residues long. Germline loops: CDR1 MNHEY, CDR2 SVGAGI. V was clipped by 6 bases and J by 0 bases, with 10 bases between them. CDR3 protein: CASRAVLSTDTQYF. The CDR3, as DNA: TGTGCCAGCAGAGCAGTCTTGAGCACAGATACGCAGTATTTT.

A few counts support this clone. The chain joins TRBV30 to TRBJ1-6; D perhaps matches TRBD1 (5 bases). Per the germline V gene, CDR1 is GTSNPN and CDR2 is SVGIG (reference sequence). The CDR3 consists of 15 residues. The germline V and J ends were trimmed by 2 bases and 5 bases, with 13 bases remaining between them. CDR3 sequence: CAWSQTARDNSPLHF. For the CDR3, the DNA is TGTGCCTGGAGTCAGACAGCCAGAGATAATTCACCCCTCCACTTT.

This chain connects TRBV25-1 to TRBJ2-1; no clear D. Trimming took 0 bases from V and 8 from J, leaving 5 bases between them. Germline assignment: CDR1 MGHDK and CDR2 SYGVNS. This CDR3 comprises 12 residues. The CDR3 is CASSEYQDEQFF. The DNA of the CDR3 is TGTGCCAGCAGTGAATACCAGGATGAGCAGTTCTTC.

There are a few counts of this clone. The chain uses TRBV18 and TRBJ1-1; D perhaps matches TRBD1 (5 bases). The CDR3 is made up of 15 amino acids. CDR1 KGHSH and CDR2 LQKENI come from the germline V gene. V was trimmed by 2 bases and J by 1 base, leaving 11 bases between them. CDR3 sequence reads: CASSPFGQGNTEAFF. The CDR3 DNA reads as TGTGCCAGCTCACCATTTGGGCAGGGGAACACTGAAGCTTTCTTT.

The chain employs TRBV29-1 and TRBJ1-2; 9 positions match TRBD1. The trim removed 7 bases at V and 4 bases at J, leaving 10 bases unmatched. Germline loops: CDR1 SQVTM, CDR2 ANQGSEA. The CDR3 length is 14 residues. The DNA for the CDR3 is TGCAGCGCCGTACGGGACAGGGATAGCTATGGCTACACCTTC. Translated, it gives CSAVRDRDSYGYTF.

The chain is built from TRBV6-5 and TRBJ2-3; possibly TRBD2 for D (6 bases). The CDR3 has 15 amino acids. CDR1 and CDR2 from the germline V gene are MNHEY and SVGAGI. Trimming removed 0 bases at V and 2 bases at J, with 9 bases between. CDR3 DNA sequence: TGTGCCAGCAGTTACTCGGGGGGAACCACAGATACGCAGTATTTT. It translates to CASSYSGGTTDTQYF.

This clone was detected a few times. The V call is TRBV19, the J call TRBJ1-5; D remains unclear. CDR1 and CDR2 (germline): LNHDA, SQIVND (reference sequence). The germline V and J ends were trimmed by 5 bases and 0 bases, with 8 bases remaining between them. CDR3 length: 14 residues. The CDR3 region has the DNA TGTGCCAGTAGTCCAGTTAATAGCAATCAGCCCCAGCATTTT. It translates to CASSPVNSNQPQHF. Drawing the rest from reference TRBV19 and TRBJ1-5, the complete variable domain is DGGITQSPKYLFRKEGQNVTLSCEQNLNHDAMYWYRQDPGQGLRLIYYSQIVNDFQKGDIAEGYSVSREKKESFPLTVTSAQKNPTAFYLCASSPVNSNQPQHFGDGTRLSIL.

This clone has a handful of counts. The chain carries TRBV7-6 and TRBJ2-3; 9 bases are shared with TRBD2. V was pared by 4 bases and J by 0 bases, with 5 bases of the junction left unmatched. The CDR3 contains 16 residues. CDR1 is SGHVS and CDR2 is FNYEAQ in the germline V gene. The chain's CDR3 is CASSSQRGASTDTQYF. DNA of the CDR3: TGTGCCAGCAGCTCACAGCGGGGGGCGAGCACAGATACGCAGTATTTT.

This clone was seen more than once but under ten times. The chain combines TRBV10-3 with TRBJ2-5; TRBD2 agrees at 8 bases. Germline CDR1 and CDR2: ENHRY and SYGVKD. This CDR3 contains 14 residues. The V gene end was trimmed by 5 bases and the J gene end by 3 bases; junction bases not matched to a gene: 5. CDR3: CAISRAGAEETQYF. CDR3 coding DNA: TGTGCCATCAGTAGAGCGGGGGCGGAAGAGACCCAGTACTTC.

This clone was counted only a few times. This rearrangement joins TRBV19 to TRBJ2-3; TRBD2 matches 9 bases. Trimming cost V 6 bases and J 0 bases; bases outside gene matches: 4. This CDR3 is 15 amino acids long. CDR1 and CDR2 from the germline V gene are LNHDA and SQIVND (reference sequence). The CDR3 region is CASRTTSGSTDTQYF. In DNA, the CDR3 is TGTGCCAGTAGGACGACTAGCGGAAGCACAGATACGCAGTATTTT.

This clone was detected only a few times. The chain links TRBV28 to TRBJ1-4; 9 nucleotides align to TRBD1. The V and J ends lost 6 bases and 8 bases, in that order; junction bases with no gene match: 16. There are 17 residues in the CDR3. Germline assignment: CDR1 MDHEN and CDR2 SYDVKM. CDR3 nucleotides: TGTGCCAGCAGCTCCCCCGGACAGGGGAGGTTGGGCGAAAAACTGTTTTTT. As protein: CASSSPGQGRLGEKLFF.

The V and J genes are TRBV5-1 and TRBJ2-7, with unresolved D. Trimming took off 0 bases at V and 2 bases at J, with 6 bases between the two ends. The length of the CDR3 is 13 residues. CDR1 and CDR2 (germline): SGHRS, YFSETQ. As DNA, the CDR3 is TGCGCCAGCAGCTTGGTGGATACCTACGAGCAGTACTTC. It specifies CASSLVDTYEQYF.

The sample holds a few counts of this clone. The chain links TRBV5-1 to TRBJ1-5; 7 bases are a match to TRBD1. The CDR3 totals 14 residues. The germline gives CDR1 SGHRS, CDR2 YFSETQ. The junction had 4 bases not matched to a gene; V was cut back by 2 bases and J by 5 bases. Here the CDR3 reads CASSLEGADQPQHF. The CDR3 DNA reads TGCGCCAGCAGCTTAGAGGGGGCGGATCAGCCCCAGCATTTT.

This clone was seen only a few times. An end of the junction does not agree with germline; a read error may underlie this. DNA for the CDR3: TGTGCCAGCAGTGAATGGGACAGGCTGTTGGGCCACTTC. It specifies CASSEWDRLLGHF. The V and J genes are TRBV2 and TRBJ1-2, with 8 bases identical to TRBD1. There are 13 residues in the CDR3. Germline values: CDR1 SNHLY, CDR2 FYNNEI.

This chain links TRBV29-1 with TRBJ2-1, with 7 positions matching TRBD2. Germline V gene data show CDR1 as SQVTM and CDR2 as ANQGSEA. The CDR3 consists of 14 residues. Trimming took 7 bases from V and 9 from J; bases not matched to a gene: 15. CDR3 residues: CSAPGRGDYGEQFF. The DNA of the CDR3 is TGCAGCGCGCCTGGGCGTGGGGACTACGGTGAGCAGTTCTTC.

This clone showed up just a few times. This chain links TRBV7-6 with TRBJ2-2; 8 positions match TRBD2. CDR1 is SGHVS and CDR2 is FNYEAQ in the germline V gene. V trimming: 4 bases; J trimming: 3 bases; junction bases outside the gene matches: 4. The CDR3 is made up of 15 amino acids. CDR3 sequence reads: CASSWGTRDTGELFF. For the CDR3, the DNA is TGTGCCAGCAGCTGGGGGACTAGGGACACCGGGGAGCTGTTTTTT.

The V and J genes are TRBV29-1 and TRBJ1-2, with 7 positions matching TRBD1. Germline assignment: CDR1 SQVTM and CDR2 ANQGSEA. The CDR3 is 14 residues long. Trimming removed 6 bases from V and 4 bases from J; junction bases left unmatched: 11. The CDR3 is CSVVGQVALYGYTF. For the CDR3, the DNA is TGCAGCGTCGTCGGACAGGTCGCCCTCTATGGCTACACCTTC. The entire variable domain, with the rest obtained from reference TRBV29-1 and TRBJ1-2, is as follows: SAVISQKPSRDICQRGTSLTIQCQVDSQVTMMFWYRQQPGQSLTLIATANQGSEATYESGFVIDKFPISRPNLTFSTLTVSNMSPEDSSIYLCSVVGQVALYGYTFGSGTRLTVV.

The gene calls are TRBV5-1 and TRBJ1-1, with TRBD1 identical over 8 bases. V lost 4 bases to trimming and J lost 4 bases; unmatched junction nucleotides: 9. The CDR3 is made up of 15 amino acids. CDR1 and CDR2 (germline): SGHRS, YFSETQ. In nucleotides, the CDR3 is TGCGCCAGCAGCCCGATTCAGGGGGCCGGCACTGAAGCTTTCTTT. It specifies CASSPIQGAGTEAFF.

Points on this clone: At one end the junction does not follow the germline gene, possibly because of a read error. This chain connects TRBV7-9 to TRBJ1-1; maybe TRBD1 (5 bases). The CDR3 runs to 14 residues. Germline V lookup: CDR1 SEHNR, CDR2 FQNEAQ (reference sequence). CDR3 protein: CASSLGAGNSEAFF. The CDR3 DNA follows: TGTGCCAGCAGCTTAGGGGCAGGGAACTCTGAAGCTTTCTTT.

This clone has only a few counts. V usage is TRBV30 and J usage is TRBJ1-4; 7 bases are a match to TRBD1. The CDR3 runs 15 residues. With V trimmed by 1 base and J by 5 bases, 7 bases remained unmatched. Germline V gene lookup returns CDR1 GTSNPN and CDR2 SVGIG (reference sequence). CDR3 sequence reads: CAWSGIQGPNEKLFF. The CDR3, as DNA: TGTGCCTGGAGTGGGATACAGGGGCCGAATGAAAAACTGTTTTTT.

The sample holds a few counts of this clone. The chain is built from TRBV28 and TRBJ2-7; D is unclear. The V gene's germline CDR1 is MDHEN and CDR2 SYDVKM. There are 14 residues in the CDR3. Between the trimmed V and J ends, which lost 7 bases and 2 bases, there was a span of 15 bases. The CDR3 sequence: CASNPSDGTYEQYF. The CDR3 DNA reads as TGTGCCAGCAACCCTTCTGACGGAACCTACGAGCAGTACTTC.

This clone showed up just a few times. J is TRBJ1-5 and V is TRBV6-6; maybe TRBD1 (6 bases). CDR1 is MNHNY, CDR2 SVGAGI, per germline (reference sequence). The CDR3 covers 14 residues. The V gene lost 10 bases and the J gene lost 2 bases, with 15 bases spanning the gap. Written as DNA, the CDR3 is TGTGCCACTTCTAACAGGGCCGGCAATCAGCCCCAGCATTTT. Its translation: CATSNRAGNQPQHF.

The chain's CDR3 is CASSPDEGSQETQYF. The CDR3, as DNA: TGCGCCAGCAGCCCAGATGAGGGGTCCCAAGAGACCCAGTACTTC. V gene TRBV5-1 combines with J gene TRBJ2-5; D is perhaps TRBD1 or TRBD2 (5 bases each). Germline lookup yields CDR1 SGHRS and CDR2 YFSETQ. V was trimmed by 4 bases and J by 1 base, leaving 14 bases between them. The CDR3 extends over 15 amino acids.